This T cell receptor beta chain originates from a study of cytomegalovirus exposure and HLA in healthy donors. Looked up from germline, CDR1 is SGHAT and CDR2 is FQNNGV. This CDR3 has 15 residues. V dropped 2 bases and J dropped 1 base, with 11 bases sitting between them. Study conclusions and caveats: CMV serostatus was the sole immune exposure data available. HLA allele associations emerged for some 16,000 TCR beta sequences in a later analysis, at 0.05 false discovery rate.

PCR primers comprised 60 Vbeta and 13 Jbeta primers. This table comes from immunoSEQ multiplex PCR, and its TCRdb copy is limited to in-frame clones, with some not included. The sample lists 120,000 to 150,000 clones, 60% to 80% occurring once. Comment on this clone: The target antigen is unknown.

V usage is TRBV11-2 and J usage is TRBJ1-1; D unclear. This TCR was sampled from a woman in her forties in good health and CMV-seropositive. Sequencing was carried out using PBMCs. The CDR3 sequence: CASSLSPGWNTEAFF. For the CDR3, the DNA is TGTGCCAGCAGCTTAAGTCCCGGTTGGAACACTGAAGCTTTCTTT.